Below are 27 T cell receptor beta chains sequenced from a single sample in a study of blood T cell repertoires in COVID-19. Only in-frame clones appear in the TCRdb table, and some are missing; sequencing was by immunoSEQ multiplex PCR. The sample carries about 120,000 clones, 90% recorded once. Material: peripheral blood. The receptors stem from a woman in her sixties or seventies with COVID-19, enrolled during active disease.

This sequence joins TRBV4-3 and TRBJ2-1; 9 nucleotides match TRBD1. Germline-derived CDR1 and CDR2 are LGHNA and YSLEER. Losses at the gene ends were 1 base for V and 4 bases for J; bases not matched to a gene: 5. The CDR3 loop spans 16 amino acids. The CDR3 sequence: CASSQVMGQGYNEQFF. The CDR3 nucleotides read TGCGCCAGCAGCCAAGTAATGGGACAGGGTTACAATGAGCAGTTCTTC.

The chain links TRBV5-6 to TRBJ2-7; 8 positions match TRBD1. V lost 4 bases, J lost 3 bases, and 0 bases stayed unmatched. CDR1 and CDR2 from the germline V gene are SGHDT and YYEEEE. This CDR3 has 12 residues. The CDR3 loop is CASSDRGYEQYF. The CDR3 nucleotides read TGTGCCAGCAGCGACAGGGGCTACGAGCAGTACTTC.

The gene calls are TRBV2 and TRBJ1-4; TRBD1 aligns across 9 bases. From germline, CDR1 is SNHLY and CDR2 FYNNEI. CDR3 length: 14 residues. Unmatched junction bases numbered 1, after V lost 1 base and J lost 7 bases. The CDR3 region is CASSEGTGAEKLFF. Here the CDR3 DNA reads TGTGCCAGCAGTGAAGGGACAGGGGCTGAAAAACTGTTTTTT.

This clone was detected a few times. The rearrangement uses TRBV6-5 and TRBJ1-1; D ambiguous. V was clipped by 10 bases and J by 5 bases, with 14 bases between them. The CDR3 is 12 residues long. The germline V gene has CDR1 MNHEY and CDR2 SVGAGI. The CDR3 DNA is TGTGCCACCCTGACCCGGGGAACTGAAGCTTTCTTT. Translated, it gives CATLTRGTEAFF.

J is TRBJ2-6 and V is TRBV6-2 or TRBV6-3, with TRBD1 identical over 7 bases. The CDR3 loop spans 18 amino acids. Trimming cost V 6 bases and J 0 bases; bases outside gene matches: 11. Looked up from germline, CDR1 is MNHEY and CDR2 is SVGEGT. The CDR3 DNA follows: TGTGCCAGCAGCCACCAGACAGGGAGCGCCTCTGGGGCCAACGTCCTGACTTTC. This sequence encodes CASSHQTGSASGANVLTF.

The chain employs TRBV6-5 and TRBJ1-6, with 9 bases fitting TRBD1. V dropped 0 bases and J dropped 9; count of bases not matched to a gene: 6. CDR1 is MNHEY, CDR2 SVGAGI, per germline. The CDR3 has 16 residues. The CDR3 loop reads CASSYSPGQGSSPLHF. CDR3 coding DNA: TGTGCCAGCAGTTACTCCCCGGGACAGGGATCTTCACCCCTCCACTTT.

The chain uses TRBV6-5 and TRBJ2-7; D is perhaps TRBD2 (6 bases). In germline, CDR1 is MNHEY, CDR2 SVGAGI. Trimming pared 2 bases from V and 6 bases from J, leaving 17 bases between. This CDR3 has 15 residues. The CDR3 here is CASSYDGLSGGEQYF. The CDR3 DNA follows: TGTGCCAGCAGTTACGACGGACTATCTGGGGGCGAGCAGTACTTC.

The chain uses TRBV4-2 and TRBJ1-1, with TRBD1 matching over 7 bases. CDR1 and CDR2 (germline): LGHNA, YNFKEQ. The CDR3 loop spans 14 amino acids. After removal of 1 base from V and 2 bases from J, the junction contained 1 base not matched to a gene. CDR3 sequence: CASSQGQGNTEAFF. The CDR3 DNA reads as TGTGCCAGCAGCCAAGGACAGGGCAACACTGAAGCTTTCTTT.

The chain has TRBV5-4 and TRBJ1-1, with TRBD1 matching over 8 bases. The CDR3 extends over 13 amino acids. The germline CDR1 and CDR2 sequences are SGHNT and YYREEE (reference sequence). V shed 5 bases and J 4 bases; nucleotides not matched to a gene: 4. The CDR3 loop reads CASSRTGGTEAFF. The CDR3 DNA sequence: TGTGCCAGCAGTCGTACAGGGGGCACTGAAGCTTTCTTT.

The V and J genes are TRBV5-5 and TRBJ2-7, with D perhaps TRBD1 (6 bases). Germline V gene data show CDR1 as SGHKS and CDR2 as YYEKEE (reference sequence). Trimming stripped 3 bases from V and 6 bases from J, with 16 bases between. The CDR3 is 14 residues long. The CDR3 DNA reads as TGTGCCAGCAGCTCTCTTCAGGGGACGGGCGAGCAGTACTTC. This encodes CASSSLQGTGEQYF.

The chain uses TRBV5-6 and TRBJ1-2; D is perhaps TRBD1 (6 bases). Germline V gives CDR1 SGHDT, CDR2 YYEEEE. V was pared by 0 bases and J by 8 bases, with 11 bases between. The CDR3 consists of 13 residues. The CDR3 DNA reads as TGTGCCAGCAGCTTGGGGCAGGGGATCGGCTACACCTTC. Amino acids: CASSLGQGIGYTF.

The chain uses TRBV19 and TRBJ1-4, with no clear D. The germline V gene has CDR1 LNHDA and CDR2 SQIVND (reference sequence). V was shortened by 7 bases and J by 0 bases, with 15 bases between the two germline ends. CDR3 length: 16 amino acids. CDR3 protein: CASTIDDGATNEKLFF. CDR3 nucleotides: TGTGCCAGTACCATAGACGACGGGGCAACTAATGAAAAACTGTTTTTT.

CDR3 sequence: CASSYLDTVVYEQYF. In DNA, the CDR3 is TGTGCCAGCAGTTACTTGGACACCGTCGTCTACGAGCAGTACTTC. The V and J genes are TRBV6-6 and TRBJ2-7, with a tentative D call TRBD1 (5 bases). This CDR3 has 15 amino acids. V dropped 1 base and J dropped 3 bases, with 13 bases sitting between them. Germline CDR1 MNHNY, CDR2 SVGAGI (reference sequence).

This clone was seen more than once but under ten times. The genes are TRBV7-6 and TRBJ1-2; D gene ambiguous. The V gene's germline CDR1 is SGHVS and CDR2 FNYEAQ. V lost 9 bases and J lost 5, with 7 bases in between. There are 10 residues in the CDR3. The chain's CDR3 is CARCRYGYTF. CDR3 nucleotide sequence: TGTGCCAGGTGCAGGTATGGCTACACCTTC.

The CDR3 sequence is CASSKDGTEQETQYF. For the CDR3, the DNA is TGCGCCAGCAGCAAAGATGGGACAGAACAAGAGACCCAGTACTTC. The V call is TRBV5-1, the J call TRBJ2-5; the match to TRBD1 covers 7 bases. The CDR3 sequence is 15 residues long. CDR1 and CDR2 from the germline V gene are SGHRS and YFSETQ. The trim removed 4 bases at V and 2 bases at J, leaving 8 bases unmatched.

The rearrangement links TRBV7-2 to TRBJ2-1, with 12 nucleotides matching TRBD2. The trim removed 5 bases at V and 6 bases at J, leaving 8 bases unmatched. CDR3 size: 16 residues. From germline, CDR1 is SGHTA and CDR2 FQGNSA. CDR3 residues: CASSLNGLAGSNEQFF. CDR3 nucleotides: TGTGCCAGCAGCCTAAATGGACTAGCGGGGAGCAATGAGCAGTTCTTC.

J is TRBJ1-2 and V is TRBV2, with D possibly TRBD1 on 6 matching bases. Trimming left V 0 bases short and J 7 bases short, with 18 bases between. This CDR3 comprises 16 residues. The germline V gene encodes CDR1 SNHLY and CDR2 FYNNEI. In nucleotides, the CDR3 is TGTGCCAGCAGTGAAGCGCCGGGGCAGACAGGCGGTGGCTACACCTTC. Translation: CASSEAPGQTGGGYTF.

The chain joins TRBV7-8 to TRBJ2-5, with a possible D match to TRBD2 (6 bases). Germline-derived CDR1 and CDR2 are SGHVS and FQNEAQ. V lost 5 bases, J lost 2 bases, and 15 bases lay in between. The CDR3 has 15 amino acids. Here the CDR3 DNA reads TGTGCCAGCAGCCTCTACGCGGGACGACAAGAGACCCAGTACTTC. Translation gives CASSLYAGRQETQYF.

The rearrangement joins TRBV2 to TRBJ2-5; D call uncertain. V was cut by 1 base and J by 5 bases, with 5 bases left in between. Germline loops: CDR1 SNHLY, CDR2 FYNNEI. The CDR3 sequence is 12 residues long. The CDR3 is CASSEVLETQYF. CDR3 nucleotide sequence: TGTGCCAGCAGTGAAGTCCTGGAGACCCAGTACTTC. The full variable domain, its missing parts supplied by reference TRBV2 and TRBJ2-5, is EPEVTQTPSHQVTQMGQEVILRCVPISNHLYFYWYRQILGQKVEFLVSFYNNEISEKSEIFDDQFSVERPDGSNFTLKIRSTKLEDSAMYFCASSEVLETQYFGPGTRLLVL.

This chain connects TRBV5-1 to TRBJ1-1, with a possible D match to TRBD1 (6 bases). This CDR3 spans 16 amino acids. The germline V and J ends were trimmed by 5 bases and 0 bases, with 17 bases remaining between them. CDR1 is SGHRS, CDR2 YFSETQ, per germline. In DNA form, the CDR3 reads TGCGCCAGCAGGGCCGGACAGCGGGAGATGAACACTGAAGCTTTCTTT. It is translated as CASRAGQREMNTEAFF.

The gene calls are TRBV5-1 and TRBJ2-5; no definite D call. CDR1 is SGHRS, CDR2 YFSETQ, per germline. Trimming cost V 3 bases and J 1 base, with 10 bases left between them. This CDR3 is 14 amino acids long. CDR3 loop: CASSSLSLQETQYF. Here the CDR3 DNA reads TGCGCCAGCAGCTCACTAAGCCTCCAAGAGACCCAGTACTTC.

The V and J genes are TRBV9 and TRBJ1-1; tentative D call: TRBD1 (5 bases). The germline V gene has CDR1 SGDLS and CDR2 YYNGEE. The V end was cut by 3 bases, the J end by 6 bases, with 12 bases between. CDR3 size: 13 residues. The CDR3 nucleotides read TGTGCCAGCAGCGCCACGGGGGGATCTGAAGCTTTCTTT. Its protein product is CASSATGGSEAFF.

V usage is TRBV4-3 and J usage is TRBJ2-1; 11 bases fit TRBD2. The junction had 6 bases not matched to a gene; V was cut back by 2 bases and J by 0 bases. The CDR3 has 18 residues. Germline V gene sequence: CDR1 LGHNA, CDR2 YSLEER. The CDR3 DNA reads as TGCGCCAGCAGCCAACTCAGACTAGCGGGGACCTCCTACAATGAGCAGTTCTTC. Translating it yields CASSQLRLAGTSYNEQFF.

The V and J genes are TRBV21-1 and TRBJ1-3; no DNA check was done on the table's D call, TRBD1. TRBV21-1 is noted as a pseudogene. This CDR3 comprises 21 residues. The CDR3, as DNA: TGTGCCAGCAGCAAAGATTACTTTGGGCAGAAAGTCAGTAGCTCTGGAAACACCATATATTTT. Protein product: CASSKDYFGQKVSSSGNTIYF.

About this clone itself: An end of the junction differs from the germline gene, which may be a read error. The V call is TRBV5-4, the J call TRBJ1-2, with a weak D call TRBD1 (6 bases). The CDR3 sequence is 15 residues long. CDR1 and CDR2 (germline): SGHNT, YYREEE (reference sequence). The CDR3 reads CASRLGAEAGDGYTF. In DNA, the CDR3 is TGTGCCAGCAGATTGGGGGCGGAGGCAGGGGATGGCTACACTTTC.

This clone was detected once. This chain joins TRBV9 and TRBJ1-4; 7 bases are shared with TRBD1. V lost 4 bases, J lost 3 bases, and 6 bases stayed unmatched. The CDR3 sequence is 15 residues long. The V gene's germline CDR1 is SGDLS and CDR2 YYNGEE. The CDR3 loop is CASSTTGAPNEKLFF. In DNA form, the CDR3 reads TGTGCCAGCAGCACTACAGGGGCACCTAATGAAAAACTGTTTTTT.

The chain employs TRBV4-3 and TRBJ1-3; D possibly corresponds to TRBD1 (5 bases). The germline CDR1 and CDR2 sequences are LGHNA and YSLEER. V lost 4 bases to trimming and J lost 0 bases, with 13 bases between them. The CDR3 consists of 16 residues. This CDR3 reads CASSPTDSSSGNTIYF. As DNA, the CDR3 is TGCGCCAGCAGCCCGACCGACAGCAGCTCTGGAAACACCATATATTTT.